This note documents a single T cell receptor beta chain sequence. What it binds is not known. This record comes from a study of T cell responses to AZD1222 COVID-19 vaccine. Study-wide findings and caveats: Close to half of all spike-specific TCRs reportedly target regions of the variants that are unmutated. The peak T cell response came first, and repertoires were sampled only after it. Regions 160-218 and 743-854 held dominance among vaccine-associated CD4 TCRs, which spanned spike. Clonal diversity may have been underestimated, and the donors were mostly white British, with more females than males.

Produced via immunoSEQ multiplex PCR; TCRdb's table is partial and in-frame only. The repertoire holds 150,000 to 200,000 clones, with more than 85% as singletons. From germline, CDR1 is MNHEY and CDR2 SMNVEV (reference sequence). CDR3 length: 16 residues. With 3 bases clipped from V and 1 base from J, the junction kept 6 bases outside the gene matches. The V call is TRBV27, the J call TRBJ1-5; 7 nucleotides match TRBD1. The origin of this receptor is an adult in good health. The sequencing here drew on peripheral blood, taken on day 0 of AZD1222 vaccination. The CDR3 here is CASSFGSRGSNQPQHF. CDR3 sequence (DNA): TGTGCCAGCAGTTTTGGTAGCAGGGGGAGCAATCAGCCCCAGCATTTT.